The clone carrying this T cell receptor (beta chain) was seen once. The data stem from a study of blood T cell repertoires in COVID-19. Looking at the study overall: Specimens from acute and convalescent COVID-19 originated in the United States, Italy and Spain. T cells, B-cell-depleted T cells, or PBMCs provided the cDNA or gDNA that served as material.

The V end lost 0 bases, the J end lost 2 bases, and 9 bases lay between the germline ends. Germline CDR1 reads PRHDT; CDR2 reads FYEKMQ (reference sequence). The CDR3 sequence is 15 residues long. In the original processing: Nucleated cell counts were estimated from reference gene primer amplification. The protocol was immunoSEQ multiplex PCR, while the TCRdb copy is restricted to in-frame clones and leaves out a portion. V and J calls and clone size come straight from that table; D and trimming were deduced from the DNA. The repertoire consists of 55,000 to 80,000 clones, with roughly 90% occurring once and the leading ten covering roughly 1.2%.

This chain uses TRBV13 with TRBJ2-3; possible D gene TRBD2, 6 bases. The source of this sequence is a woman aged 60-75 years with acute or convalescent COVID-19. The sample comprised peripheral blood. CDR3 bases: TGTGCCAGCAGCTTAGGGCGGGGACTCACAGATACGCAGTATTTT. Residues: CASSLGRGLTDTQYF. Supplemented by reference TRBV13 and TRBJ2-3, the full variable domain reads AAGVIQSPRHLIKEKRETATLKCYPIPRHDTVYWYQQGPGQDPQFLISFYEKMQSDKGSIPDRFSAQQFSDYHSELNMSSLELGDSALYFCASSLGRGLTDTQYFGPGTRLTVL.